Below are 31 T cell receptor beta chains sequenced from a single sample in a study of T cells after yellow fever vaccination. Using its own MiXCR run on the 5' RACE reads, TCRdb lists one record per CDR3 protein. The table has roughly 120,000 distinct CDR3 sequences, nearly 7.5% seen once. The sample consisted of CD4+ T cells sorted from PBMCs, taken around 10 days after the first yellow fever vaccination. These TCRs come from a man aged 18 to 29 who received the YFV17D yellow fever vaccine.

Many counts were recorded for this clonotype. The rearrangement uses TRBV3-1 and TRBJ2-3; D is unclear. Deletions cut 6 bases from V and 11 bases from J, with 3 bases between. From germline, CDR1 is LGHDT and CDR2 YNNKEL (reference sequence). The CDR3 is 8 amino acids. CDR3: CASREQYF. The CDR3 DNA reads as TGTGCCAGCAGGGAGCAGTATTTT.

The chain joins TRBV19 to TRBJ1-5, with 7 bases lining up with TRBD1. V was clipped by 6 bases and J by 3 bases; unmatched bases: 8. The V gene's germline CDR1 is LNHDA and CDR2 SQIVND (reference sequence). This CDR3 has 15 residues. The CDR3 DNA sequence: TGTGCCAGTAGCCTCCGGGGACAGCCCAATCAGCCCCAGCATTTT. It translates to CASSLRGQPNQPQHF.

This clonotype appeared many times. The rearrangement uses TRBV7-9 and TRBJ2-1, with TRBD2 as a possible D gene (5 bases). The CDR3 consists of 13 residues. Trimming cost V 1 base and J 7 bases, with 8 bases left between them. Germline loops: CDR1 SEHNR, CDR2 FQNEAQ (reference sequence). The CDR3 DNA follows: TGTGCCAGCAGCTTAGTGGGCGGGAATGAGCAGTTCTTC. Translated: CASSLVGGNEQFF.

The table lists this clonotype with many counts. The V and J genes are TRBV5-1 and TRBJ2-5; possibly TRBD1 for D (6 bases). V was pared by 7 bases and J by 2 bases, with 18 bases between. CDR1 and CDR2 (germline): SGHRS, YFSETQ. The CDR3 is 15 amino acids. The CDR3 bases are TGCGCCAGCTCTTCACGGACAGCGGTTCAAGAGACCCAGTACTTC. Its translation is CASSSRTAVQETQYF.

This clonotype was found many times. CDR3 coding DNA: TGTGCCAGCAGCTTATTGTACGAGGCCTACACTGAAGCTTTCTTT. It codes for CASSLLYEAYTEAFF. J is TRBJ1-1 and V is TRBV7-2; D is unclear. Germline CDR1 SGHTA, CDR2 FQGNSA. The CDR3 is 15 residues long. V dropped 2 bases and J dropped 3 bases, with 13 bases sitting between them.

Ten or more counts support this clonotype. This CDR3 is CASSYVGADTQYF. CDR3 nucleotide sequence: TGTGCCAGCAGTTACGTGGGGGCAGATACGCAGTATTTT. The chain combines TRBV6-5 with TRBJ2-3; D is possibly TRBD1 or TRBD2 (5 bases each). CDR3 length: 13 amino acids. CDR1 and CDR2 from the germline V gene are MNHEY and SVGAGI. V was cut by 2 bases and J by 4 bases, with 7 bases left in between.

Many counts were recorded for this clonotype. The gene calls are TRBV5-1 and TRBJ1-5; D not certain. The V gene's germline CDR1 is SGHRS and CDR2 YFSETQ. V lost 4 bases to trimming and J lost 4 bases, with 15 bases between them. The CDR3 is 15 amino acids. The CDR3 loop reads CASSIEGSSNQPQHF. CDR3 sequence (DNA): TGCGCCAGCAGCATTGAGGGCAGCTCAAATCAGCCCCAGCATTTT.

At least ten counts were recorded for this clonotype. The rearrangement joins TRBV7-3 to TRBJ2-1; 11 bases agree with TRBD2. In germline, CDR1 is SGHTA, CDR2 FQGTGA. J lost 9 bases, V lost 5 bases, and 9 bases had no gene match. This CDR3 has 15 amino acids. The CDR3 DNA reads TGTGCCAGCAGCCTTATAGCGGGGGGGCCTTCTGAGCAGTTCTTC. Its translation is CASSLIAGGPSEQFF.

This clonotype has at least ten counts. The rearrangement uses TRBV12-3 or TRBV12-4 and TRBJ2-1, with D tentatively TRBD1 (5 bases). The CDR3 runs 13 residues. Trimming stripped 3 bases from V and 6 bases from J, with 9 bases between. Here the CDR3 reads CASSFQGPNEQFF. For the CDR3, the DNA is TGTGCCAGCAGTTTTCAGGGTCCCAATGAGCAGTTCTTC.

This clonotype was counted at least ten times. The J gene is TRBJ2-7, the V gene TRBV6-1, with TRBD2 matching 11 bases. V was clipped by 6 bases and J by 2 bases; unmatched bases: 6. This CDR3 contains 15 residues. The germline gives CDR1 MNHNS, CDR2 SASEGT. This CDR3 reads CASSRSGGAAYEQYF. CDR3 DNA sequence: TGTGCCAGCAGCCGTAGCGGGGGGGCGGCCTACGAGCAGTACTTC.

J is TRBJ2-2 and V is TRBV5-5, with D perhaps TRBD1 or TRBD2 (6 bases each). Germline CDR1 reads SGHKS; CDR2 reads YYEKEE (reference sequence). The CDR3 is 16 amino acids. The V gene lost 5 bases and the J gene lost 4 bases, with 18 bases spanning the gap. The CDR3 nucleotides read TGTGCCAGCAGTTTTGGGGGGCCTACCCCCACCGGGGAGCTGTTTTTT. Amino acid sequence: CASSFGGPTPTGELFF.

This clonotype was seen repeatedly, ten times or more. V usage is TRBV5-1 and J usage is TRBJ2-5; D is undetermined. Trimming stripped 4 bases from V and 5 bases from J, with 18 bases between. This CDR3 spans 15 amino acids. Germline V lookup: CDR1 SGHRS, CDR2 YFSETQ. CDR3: CASSLTFGPGETQYF. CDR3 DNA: TGCGCCAGCAGCCTTACCTTCGGGCCCGGGGAGACCCAGTACTTC.

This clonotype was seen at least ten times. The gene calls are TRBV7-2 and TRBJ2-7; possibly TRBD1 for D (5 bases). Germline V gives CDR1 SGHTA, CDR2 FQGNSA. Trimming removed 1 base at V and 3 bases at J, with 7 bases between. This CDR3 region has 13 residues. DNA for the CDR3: TGTGCCAGCAGCTTAGGACAGTTCTACGAGCAGTACTTC. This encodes CASSLGQFYEQYF. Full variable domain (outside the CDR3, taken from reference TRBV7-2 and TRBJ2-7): GAGVSQSPSNKVTEKGKDVELRCDPISGHTALYWYRQSLGQGLEFLIYFQGNSAPDKSGLPSDRFSAERTGGSVSTLTIQRTQQEDSAVYLCASSLGQFYEQYFGPGTRLTVT.

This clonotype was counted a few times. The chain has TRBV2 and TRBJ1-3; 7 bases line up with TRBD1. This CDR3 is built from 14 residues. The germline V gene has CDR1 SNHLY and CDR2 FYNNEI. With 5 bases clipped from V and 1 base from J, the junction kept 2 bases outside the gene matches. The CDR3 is CASSPRGSGNTIYF. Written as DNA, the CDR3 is TGTGCCAGCAGTCCCAGGGGGTCTGGAAACACCATATATTTT.

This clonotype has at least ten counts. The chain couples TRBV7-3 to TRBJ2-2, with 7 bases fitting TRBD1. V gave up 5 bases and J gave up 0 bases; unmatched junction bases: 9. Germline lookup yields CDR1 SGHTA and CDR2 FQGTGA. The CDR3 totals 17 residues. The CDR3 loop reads CASSRQTGLPNTGELFF. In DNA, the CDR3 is TGTGCCAGCAGCAGACAGACAGGGTTGCCGAACACCGGGGAGCTGTTTTTT.

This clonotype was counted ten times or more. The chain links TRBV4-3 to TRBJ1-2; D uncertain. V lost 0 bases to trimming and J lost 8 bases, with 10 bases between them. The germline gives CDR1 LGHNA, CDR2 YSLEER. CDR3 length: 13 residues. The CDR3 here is CASSQDGPEGYTF. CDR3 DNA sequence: TGCGCCAGCAGCCAAGATGGACCGGAAGGCTACACCTTC.

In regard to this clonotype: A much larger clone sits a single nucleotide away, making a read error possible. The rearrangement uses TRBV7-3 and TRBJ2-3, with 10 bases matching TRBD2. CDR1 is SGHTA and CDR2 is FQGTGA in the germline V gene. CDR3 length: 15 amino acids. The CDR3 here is CSSSRGLAGTDTQYF. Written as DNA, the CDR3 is TGTTCCAGCAGCCGTGGACTAGCGGGCACAGATACGCAGTATTTT.

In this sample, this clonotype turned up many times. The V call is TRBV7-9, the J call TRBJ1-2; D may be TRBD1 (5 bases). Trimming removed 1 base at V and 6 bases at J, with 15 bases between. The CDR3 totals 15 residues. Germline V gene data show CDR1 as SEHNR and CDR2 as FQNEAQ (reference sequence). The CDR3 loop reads CASSLGGGTDNGYTF. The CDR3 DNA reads TGTGCCAGCAGCTTAGGGGGCGGAACAGACAATGGCTACACCTTC.

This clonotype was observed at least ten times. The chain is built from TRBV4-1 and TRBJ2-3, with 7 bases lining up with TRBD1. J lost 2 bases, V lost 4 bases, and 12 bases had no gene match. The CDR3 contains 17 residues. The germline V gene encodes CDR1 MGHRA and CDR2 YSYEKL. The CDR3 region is CASSPQIQGFDTDTQYF. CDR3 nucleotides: TGCGCCAGCAGCCCCCAAATACAGGGGTTCGACACAGATACGCAGTATTTT.

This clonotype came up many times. This chain's CDR3 is CASSYGESTEAFF. CDR3 coding DNA: TGTGCCAGCAGTTACGGTGAGAGCACTGAAGCTTTCTTT. The chain recombines TRBV6-5 with TRBJ1-1; D unclear. V was pared by 2 bases and J by 4 bases, with 8 bases between. CDR3 size: 13 residues. The germline V gene encodes CDR1 MNHEY and CDR2 SVGAGI.

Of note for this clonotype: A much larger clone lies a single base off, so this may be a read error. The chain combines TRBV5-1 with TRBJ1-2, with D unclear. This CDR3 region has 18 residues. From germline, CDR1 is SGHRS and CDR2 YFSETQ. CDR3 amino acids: CASSLEVNFGSGNCGYTF. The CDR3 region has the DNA TGCGCCAGCAGCTTGGAAGTCAATTTTGGGAGTGGGAACTGTGGCTACACCTTC.

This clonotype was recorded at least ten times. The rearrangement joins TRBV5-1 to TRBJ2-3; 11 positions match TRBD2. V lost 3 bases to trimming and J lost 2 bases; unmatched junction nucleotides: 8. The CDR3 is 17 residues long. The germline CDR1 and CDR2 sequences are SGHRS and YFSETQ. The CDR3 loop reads CASSSHSGGGLTDTQYF. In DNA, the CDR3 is TGCGCCAGCAGCTCGCATAGCGGGGGGGGACTCACAGATACGCAGTATTTT.

The CDR3 reads CASTGSYNEQFF. CDR3 nucleotides: TGTGCCAGCACAGGGTCCTACAATGAGCAGTTCTTC. The chain uses TRBV2 and TRBJ2-1; D might be TRBD1 (5 bases). This CDR3 contains 12 residues. V lost 7 bases and J lost 1, with 5 bases in between. The germline V gene has CDR1 SNHLY and CDR2 FYNNEI.

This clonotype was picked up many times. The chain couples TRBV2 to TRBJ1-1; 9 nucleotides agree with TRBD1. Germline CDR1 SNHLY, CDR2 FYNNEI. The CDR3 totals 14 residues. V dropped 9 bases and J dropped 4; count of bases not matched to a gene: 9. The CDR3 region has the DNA TGTGCCAGACGGACAGGGGATGTGGGCACTGAAGCTTTCTTT. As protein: CARRTGDVGTEAFF.

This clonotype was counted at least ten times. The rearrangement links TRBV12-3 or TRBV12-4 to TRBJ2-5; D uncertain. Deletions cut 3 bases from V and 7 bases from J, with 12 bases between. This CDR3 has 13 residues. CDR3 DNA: TGTGCCAGCAGTTTCGGCCAGGATGGGACCCAGTACTTC. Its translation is CASSFGQDGTQYF.

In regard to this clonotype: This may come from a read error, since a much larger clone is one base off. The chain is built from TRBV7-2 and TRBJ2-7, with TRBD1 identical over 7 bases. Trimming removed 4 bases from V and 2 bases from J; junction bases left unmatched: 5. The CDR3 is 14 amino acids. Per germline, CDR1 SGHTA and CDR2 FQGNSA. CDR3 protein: CASSSVGQTYEQYF. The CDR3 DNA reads TGTGCCAGCAGCTCAGTGGGACAGACCTACGAGCAGTACTTC.

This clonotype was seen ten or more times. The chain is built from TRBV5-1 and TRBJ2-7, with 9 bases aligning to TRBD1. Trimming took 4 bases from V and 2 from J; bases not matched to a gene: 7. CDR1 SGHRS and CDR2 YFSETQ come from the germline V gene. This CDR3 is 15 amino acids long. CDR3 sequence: CASSQGRTGAYEQYF. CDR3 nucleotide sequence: TGCGCCAGCAGCCAAGGCCGGACAGGGGCCTACGAGCAGTACTTC. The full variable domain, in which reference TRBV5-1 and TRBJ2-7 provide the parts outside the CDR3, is KAGVTQTPRYLIKTRGQQVTLSCSPISGHRSVSWYQQTPGQGLQFLFEYFSETQRNKGNFPGRFSGRQFSNSRSEMNVSTLELGDSALYLCASSQGRTGAYEQYFGPGTRLTVT.

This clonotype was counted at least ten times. In DNA, the CDR3 is TGCGCCAGCAGCCCCTCGGGGGCTGGATTACACAATGAGCAGTTCTTC. It specifies CASSPSGAGLHNEQFF. V usage is TRBV4-3 and J usage is TRBJ2-1; D is tentatively TRBD1 or TRBD2 (6 bases each). This CDR3 has 16 amino acids. Trimming cost V 4 bases and J 5 bases, with 18 bases left between them. From germline, CDR1 is LGHNA and CDR2 YSLEER.

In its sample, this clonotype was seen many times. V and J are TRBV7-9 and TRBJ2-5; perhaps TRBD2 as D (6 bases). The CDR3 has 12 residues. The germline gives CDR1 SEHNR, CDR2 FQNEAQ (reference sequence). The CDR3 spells CVTAGTRETQYF. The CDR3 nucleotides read TGTGTCACGGCGGGGACCCGGGAGACCCAGTACTTC.

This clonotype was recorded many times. CDR3 DNA: TGTGCCAGCAGTGAAGCGTTGAATTCACCCCTCCACTTT. This sequence encodes CASSEALNSPLHF. The J gene is TRBJ1-6, the V gene TRBV6-1; D gene ambiguous. This CDR3 contains 13 residues. In germline, CDR1 is MNHNS, CDR2 SASEGT. Trimming stripped 0 bases from V and 7 bases from J, with 4 bases between.

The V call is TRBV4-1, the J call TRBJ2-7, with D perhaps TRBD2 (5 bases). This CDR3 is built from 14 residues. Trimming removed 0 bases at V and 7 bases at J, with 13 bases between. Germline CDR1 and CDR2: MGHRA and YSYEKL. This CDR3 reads CASSQEDSRDEQYF. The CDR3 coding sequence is TGCGCCAGCAGCCAAGAGGACTCTCGGGATGAGCAGTACTTC.